Below are 10 T cell receptor beta chains sequenced from a single sample in a study of control samples from healthy donors and cancer patients. This table comes from immunoSEQ multiplex PCR, and its TCRdb copy is limited to in-frame clones, with some not included. This sample's table has about 190,000 clones. Sequencing was carried out using blood. The receptor set was obtained from a woman under 40 in good health.

The CDR3 spells CASEDRGQYIQYF. The CDR3 DNA follows: TGTGCCAGCGAGGACAGGGGCCAATACATTCAGTACTTC. The V gene is TRBV7-9, the J gene TRBJ2-4, with 9 bases identical to TRBD1. Per the germline V gene, CDR1 is SEHNR and CDR2 is FQNEAQ (reference sequence). J was trimmed by 8 bases and V by 8 bases; bases with no gene match: 7. CDR3 length equals 13 residues.

J is TRBJ1-1 and V is TRBV2, with unresolved D. Germline values: CDR1 SNHLY, CDR2 FYNNEI. Trimming removed 6 bases at V and 0 bases at J, with 23 bases between. CDR3 length equals 18 residues. CDR3 DNA: TGTGCCAGCAGGATCGCCGGGCCCCCCGGAAGGATGAACACTGAAGCTTTCTTT. Its translation is CASRIAGPPGRMNTEAFF.

This chain joins TRBV6-1 and TRBJ2-7, with 10 positions matching TRBD2. The CDR3 is 15 amino acids. After removal of 1 base from V and 2 bases from J, the junction contained 2 bases not matched to a gene. CDR1 and CDR2 from the germline V gene are MNHNS and SASEGT. CDR3 sequence reads: CASSEGLAGAYEQYF. The CDR3 DNA is TGTGCCAGCAGTGAAGGCCTAGCGGGGGCCTACGAGCAGTACTTC.

The chain has TRBV4-2 and TRBJ1-2; 7 nucleotides line up with TRBD1. The V segment lost 4 bases and the J segment 8 bases; nucleotides outside the gene matches: 10. CDR3 length: 14 residues. Germline V lookup: CDR1 LGHNA, CDR2 YNFKEQ. Here the CDR3 reads CASSPLDRANGYTF. The CDR3 nucleotides read TGTGCCAGCAGCCCTCTCGACAGGGCGAACGGCTACACCTTC.

As concerns this clone: At one end the junction does not follow the germline gene, possibly because of a read error. The J gene is TRBJ1-1, the V gene TRBV28; tentatively, D is TRBD1 (6 bases). The length of the CDR3 is 12 residues. The V gene's germline CDR1 is MDHEN and CDR2 SYDVKM. CDR3 coding DNA: TGTGCCAGCAGCCCACTACCGACCGGGGGGGCCTTT. Residues: CASSPLPTGGAF.

The chain couples TRBV6-1 to TRBJ1-5; D unresolved. This CDR3 has 16 amino acids. V was cut by 4 bases and J by 4 bases, with 17 bases left in between. Germline values: CDR1 MNHNS, CDR2 SASEGT. CDR3 nucleotides: TGTGCCAGCAGTGCATTGAACTTAATAGCAAATCAGCCCCAGCATTTT. Translating gives CASSALNLIANQPQHF.

This rearrangement joins TRBV5-4 to TRBJ1-3, with TRBD1 matching 9 bases. The V gene's germline CDR1 is SGHNT and CDR2 YYREEE (reference sequence). Germline trimming cut 2 bases from V and 4 bases from J; bases unmatched to any gene: 4. The CDR3 spans 15 residues. In DNA, the CDR3 is TGTGCCAGCAGCTTACCCGGGACAGGGGGAAACACCATATATTTT. Its translation is CASSLPGTGGNTIYF.

The chain joins TRBV21-1 to TRBJ1-6. TRBV21-1 corresponds to a pseudogene. The CDR3 length is 12 residues. CDR3 sequence (DNA): TGTGCCAGCAGCTCCCGTGGGTCACCCCTCCACTTT. Translation gives CASSSRGSPLHF.

This chain connects TRBV18 to TRBJ1-1; the D is unclear. The CDR3 runs 16 residues. V lost 1 base and J lost 2, with 14 bases in between. CDR1 is KGHSH, CDR2 LQKENI, per germline. The CDR3 spells CASSPRRWQANTEAFF. CDR3 sequence (DNA): TGTGCCAGCTCACCACGAAGATGGCAGGCAAACACTGAAGCTTTCTTT.

The chain has TRBV15 and TRBJ2-1, with 7 bases that match TRBD1. The CDR3 is 17 amino acids. The germline gives CDR1 LNHNV, CDR2 YYDKDF (reference sequence). J lost 3 bases, V lost 5 bases, and 13 bases had no gene match. The CDR3 bases are TGTGCCACCAGCGGAGCCGGGACAGTTCTGTTCTACAATGAGCAGTTCTTC. Protein product: CATSGAGTVLFYNEQFF.